These 7 T cell receptor beta chains were all obtained from the same sample, sequenced in a study of Tregs in tolerant kidney transplant recipients. Which antigens these TCRs recognize remains unknown. Sequenced by immunoSEQ multiplex PCR; TCRdb stores in-frame clones only, minus some. The data show under 45,000 clones, over 95% seen once. Source material: Tregs from blood cultured with allogeneic cells. The source is a human donor in good health.

The chain carries TRBV4-1 and TRBJ1-3; D is ambiguous. The CDR3 sequence is 14 residues long. The germline V gene has CDR1 MGHRA and CDR2 YSYEKL. Trimming removed 6 bases at V and 0 bases at J, with 9 bases between. The CDR3 nucleotides are TGCGCCAGCAGTGCGGCGGCCTCTGGAAACACCATATATTTT. Translation gives CASSAAASGNTIYF.

The chain recombines TRBV7-2 with TRBJ1-4; no firm D call. CDR1 is SGHTA and CDR2 is FQGNSA in the germline V gene. V lost 2 bases and J lost 6, with 13 bases in between. The CDR3 contains 15 residues. CDR3 sequence (DNA): TGTGCCAGCAGCTTAAGACGGAAAAGGGATGAAAAACTGTTTTTT. Translated: CASSLRRKRDEKLFF. The variable domain in full, with the rest retrieved from reference TRBV7-2 and TRBJ1-4, is GAGVSQSPSNKVTEKGKDVELRCDPISGHTALYWYRQSLGQGLEFLIYFQGNSAPDKSGLPSDRFSAERTGGSVSTLTIQRTQQEDSAVYLCASSLRRKRDEKLFFGSGTQLSVL.

The chain carries TRBV5-6 and TRBJ2-1, with D possibly matching TRBD1 (6 bases). The germline V gene encodes CDR1 SGHDT and CDR2 YYEEEE. The CDR3 extends over 16 amino acids. V was trimmed by 4 bases and J by 0 bases, leaving 14 bases between them. In DNA form, the CDR3 reads TGTGCCAGCAGCGTGGACAGATCTGGCTCCTACAATGAGCAGTTCTTC. It encodes CASSVDRSGSYNEQFF.

This sequence joins TRBV5-5 and TRBJ2-3; D remains ambiguous. Per the germline V gene, CDR1 is SGHKS and CDR2 is YYEKEE (reference sequence). The CDR3 runs 16 residues. Trimming stripped 0 bases from V and 4 bases from J, with 15 bases between. This CDR3 reads CASSLEFATYADTQYF. The CDR3 DNA reads as TGTGCCAGCAGCTTGGAATTTGCCACGTACGCAGATACGCAGTATTTT.

The V call is TRBV11-2, the J call TRBJ1-2, with D hard to call. The V end was cut by 3 bases, the J end by 4 bases, with 12 bases between. The CDR3 covers 14 residues. Germline loops: CDR1 SGHAT, CDR2 FQNNGV. The DNA for the CDR3 is TGTGCCAGCAGCTTTGGGCTCCGGGGCTATGGCTACACCTTC. This gives the protein CASSFGLRGYGYTF.

This clone was picked up one time. This chain connects TRBV5-4 to TRBJ2-1; the D gene is possibly TRBD1 (6 bases). The CDR3 covers 15 residues. Per germline, CDR1 SGHNT and CDR2 YYREEE (reference sequence). Trimming took 3 bases from V and 3 from J, leaving 13 bases between them. The CDR3 spells CASSYLDRNYNEQFF. The CDR3 DNA is TGTGCCAGCAGCTACCTTGACAGGAACTACAATGAGCAGTTCTTC.

CDR3 DNA sequence: TGCGCCAGCAGCTTGAGGCTCCAAAAAAATGAGCAGTTCTTC. Translated, it gives CASSLRLQKNEQFF. The J gene is TRBJ2-1, the V gene TRBV5-1, with D unresolved. Between the trimmed V and J ends, which lost 1 base and 7 bases, there was a span of 12 bases. The germline V gene encodes CDR1 SGHRS and CDR2 YFSETQ. CDR3 length equals 14 residues.